These 22 T cell receptor beta chains share one sample of origin, sequenced in a study of cytomegalovirus exposure and HLA in healthy donors. Using immunoSEQ multiplex PCR, the repertoire was profiled, and TCRdb retains in-frame clones only, with some absent. The sample has approximately 280,000 clones, 88% seen once. What was sequenced was PBMCs. All receptors derive from a woman aged 18-29 years in good health and CMV-seronegative.

The chain links TRBV5-6 to TRBJ2-7, with 12 bases aligning to TRBD1. V shed 4 bases, J shed 7 bases, and the junction held 6 bases outside the gene matches. CDR3 length: 14 amino acids. Germline lookup yields CDR1 SGHDT and CDR2 YYEEEE. The CDR3 nucleotides are TGTGCCAGCAGCGGGGGACAGGGGGCGCCTGAGCAGTACTTC. It encodes CASSGGQGAPEQYF.

The chain couples TRBV6-1 to TRBJ1-1; D may be TRBD1 (5 bases). CDR1 is MNHNS and CDR2 is SASEGT in the germline V gene. V was cut by 5 bases and J by 8 bases, with 9 bases left in between. The CDR3 runs 11 residues. CDR3 coding DNA: TGTGCCAGCAGTAACAGGATGGAAGCTTTCTTT. Translating it yields CASSNRMEAFF.

The J gene is TRBJ1-6, the V gene TRBV7-6, with 7 bases aligning to TRBD1. Trimming took 2 bases from V and 6 from J; bases not matched to a gene: 10. Germline V gene lookup returns CDR1 SGHVS and CDR2 FNYEAQ. This CDR3 has 17 residues. CDR3 amino acids: CASSLSYGGQSNSPLHF. The CDR3 bases are TGTGCCAGCAGCTTATCCTATGGGGGACAGTCTAATTCACCCCTCCACTTT.

This clone was seen a handful of times. This sequence joins TRBV5-6 and TRBJ2-7; TRBD2 might be the D (5 bases). The germline gives CDR1 SGHDT, CDR2 YYEEEE. The CDR3 has 15 amino acids. V lost 0 bases, J lost 4 bases, and 14 bases lay in between. The CDR3 sequence is CASSLGAGGVYEQYF. The CDR3 coding sequence is TGTGCCAGCAGCTTGGGTGCGGGTGGAGTTTACGAGCAGTACTTC.

V and J are TRBV10-2 and TRBJ2-7; TRBD2 matches 9 bases. In germline, CDR1 is WSHSY, CDR2 SAAADI. The J segment lost 5 bases and the V segment lost 2 bases, leaving 4 bases of the junction unmatched. This CDR3 has 14 residues. The CDR3 DNA reads as TGCGCCAGCAGTGAGGCGGGAGGGCCCCACGAGCAGTACTTC. This encodes CASSEAGGPHEQYF.

V and J are TRBV11-2 and TRBJ2-7; no clear D. This CDR3 has 18 amino acids. Germline loops: CDR1 SGHAT, CDR2 FQNNGV. Trimming shortened V by 2 bases and J by 2 bases, and 22 bases separated the two germline ends. The CDR3 protein is CASSLRARSPDSAYEQYF. The CDR3 nucleotides read TGTGCCAGCAGCTTACGAGCGAGGAGTCCCGATTCCGCCTACGAGCAGTACTTC.

The V call is TRBV2, the J call TRBJ2-7, with TRBD2 matching 7 bases. V gave up 8 bases and J gave up 4 bases; unmatched junction bases: 8. CDR3 size: 13 residues. CDR1 is SNHLY and CDR2 is FYNNEI in the germline V gene. CDR3 DNA: TGTGCCAGCCTGCTAGCGGAGGTTTACGAGCAGTACTTC. It translates to CASLLAEVYEQYF.

The chain joins TRBV9 to TRBJ2-6, with D uncertain. Germline V gives CDR1 SGDLS, CDR2 YYNGEE. Trimming stripped 7 bases from V and 2 bases from J, with 7 bases between. The CDR3 contains 13 residues. The CDR3 nucleotides are TGTGCCAGCGGCCGTCCTGGGGCCAACGTCCTGACTTTC. Translated, it gives CASGRPGANVLTF.

This chain joins TRBV19 and TRBJ1-2; 10 bases line up with TRBD1. The CDR3 has 16 residues. In germline, CDR1 is LNHDA, CDR2 SQIVND (reference sequence). The junction had 12 bases not matched to a gene; V was cut back by 7 bases and J by 4 bases. The CDR3 DNA reads TGTGCCAGTATGGGGACAGGGGAGCTCCCCATCTATGGCTACACCTTC. Protein sequence: CASMGTGELPIYGYTF.

The V gene is TRBV28, the J gene TRBJ2-1; TRBD2 matches 12 bases. Germline lookup yields CDR1 MDHEN and CDR2 SYDVKM. V lost 8 bases and J lost 7; bases outside the gene matches: 6. CDR3 length: 14 amino acids. The CDR3 reads CASLGLAGMNEQFF. The DNA for the CDR3 is TGTGCCAGCCTAGGACTAGCGGGAATGAATGAGCAGTTCTTC.

V gene TRBV27 combines with J gene TRBJ2-3; TRBD1 matches 12 bases. V shed 5 bases and J 5 bases; nucleotides not matched to a gene: 8. The germline V gene has CDR1 MNHEY and CDR2 SMNVEV (reference sequence). The CDR3 sequence is 16 residues long. This CDR3 is CASSPRDRGLVDTQYF. CDR3 coding DNA: TGTGCCAGCAGTCCTCGGGACAGGGGGCTAGTAGATACGCAGTATTTT.

CDR3 sequence reads: CASSEQGGYTF. The CDR3 nucleotides read TGTGCCAGCAGTGAACAGGGGGGCTACACCTTC. This chain links TRBV2 with TRBJ1-2, with D possibly being TRBD1 (6 bases). This CDR3 region has 11 residues. The ends were cut back, 2 bases at V and 8 bases at J, with 6 bases in the middle. The V gene's germline CDR1 is SNHLY and CDR2 FYNNEI.

The chain employs TRBV6-1 and TRBJ1-1; 8 nucleotides match TRBD1. This CDR3 is 13 amino acids long. V lost 9 bases, J lost 4 bases, and 7 bases stayed unmatched. Germline V gene sequence: CDR1 MNHNS, CDR2 SASEGT. The CDR3 DNA is TGTGCCAGTAGACAGGGGAGGAGCACTGAAGCTTTCTTT. Amino acids: CASRQGRSTEAFF.

The CDR3: CASSGRRGNQPQHF. The CDR3 coding sequence is TGTGCCAGCAGTGGTCGACGGGGCAATCAGCCCCAGCATTTT. This chain joins TRBV2 and TRBJ1-5; no definite D call. Germline CDR1 reads SNHLY; CDR2 reads FYNNEI. The germline V and J ends were trimmed by 4 bases and 2 bases, with 9 bases remaining between them. The CDR3 extends over 14 amino acids.

V and J are TRBV27 and TRBJ1-4; D not resolved. Trimming left V 2 bases short and J 7 bases short, with 14 bases between. CDR1 and CDR2 from the germline V gene are MNHEY and SMNVEV (reference sequence). The CDR3 runs 15 residues. CDR3 sequence reads: CASSLARCFSEKLFF. The CDR3 nucleotides are TGTGCCAGCAGTTTAGCGAGGTGTTTTAGTGAAAAACTGTTTTTT.

The chain recombines TRBV29-1 with TRBJ2-6; 10 nucleotides align to TRBD2. V trimming: 6 bases; J trimming: 1 base; junction bases outside the gene matches: 6. This CDR3 has 16 amino acids. Germline V lookup: CDR1 SQVTM, CDR2 ANQGSEA. The CDR3 sequence: CSVSGRARSGANVLTF. The CDR3 DNA follows: TGCAGCGTAAGCGGGAGGGCCAGATCTGGGGCCAACGTCCTGACTTTC. The whole variable domain, remainder taken from reference TRBV29-1 and TRBJ2-6, is SAVISQKPSRDICQRGTSLTIQCQVDSQVTMMFWYRQQPGQSLTLIATANQGSEATYESGFVIDKFPISRPNLTFSTLTVSNMSPEDSSIYLCSVSGRARSGANVLTFGAGSRLTVL.

The rearrangement joins TRBV7-8 to TRBJ1-1; D is possibly TRBD1 (5 bases). Trimming cost V 0 bases and J 8 bases, with 10 bases left between them. The CDR3 runs 13 residues. Germline lookup yields CDR1 SGHVS and CDR2 FQNEAQ. CDR3 residues: CASSLAGGVEAFF. The CDR3 nucleotides read TGTGCCAGCAGCTTAGCGGGGGGGGTCGAAGCTTTCTTT.

V is TRBV15 and J is TRBJ1-1, with 10 nucleotides matching TRBD1. CDR1 and CDR2 (germline): LNHNV, YYDKDF (reference sequence). The CDR3 consists of 17 residues. V shed 1 base and J 7 bases; nucleotides not matched to a gene: 12. The CDR3 bases are TGTGCCACCAGCAGAGTGGACAGGGGGGCGCGTACCCTTGAAGCTTTCTTT. This sequence encodes CATSRVDRGARTLEAFF.

The chain joins TRBV5-1 to TRBJ1-1; D may be TRBD1 (5 bases). Germline values: CDR1 SGHRS, CDR2 YFSETQ. Trimming left V 0 bases short and J 8 bases short, with 20 bases between. The CDR3 is made up of 16 amino acids. This chain's CDR3 is CASSLEVRVGGSEAFF. The CDR3 region has the DNA TGCGCCAGCAGCTTGGAGGTTCGGGTCGGGGGGTCCGAAGCTTTCTTT. The full variable domain, in which reference TRBV5-1 and TRBJ1-1 provide the parts outside the CDR3, is KAGVTQTPRYLIKTRGQQVTLSCSPISGHRSVSWYQQTPGQGLQFLFEYFSETQRNKGNFPGRFSGRQFSNSRSEMNVSTLELGDSALYLCASSLEVRVGGSEAFFGQGTRLTVV.

The CDR3 sequence: CASSLDPGTAVNYGYTF. DNA for the CDR3: TGTGCCAGCAGCTTAGACCCCGGGACAGCCGTGAACTATGGCTACACCTTC. The gene calls are TRBV11-2 and TRBJ1-2; 7 positions match TRBD1. Germline CDR1 SGHAT, CDR2 FQNNGV. This CDR3 comprises 17 residues. V trimming: 0 bases; J trimming: 2 bases; junction bases outside the gene matches: 9.

V gene TRBV6-5 combines with J gene TRBJ1-3; 9 nucleotides match TRBD1. With V trimmed by 6 bases and J by 11 bases, 2 bases remained unmatched. The CDR3 has 11 amino acids. Germline CDR1 MNHEY, CDR2 SVGAGI. For the CDR3, the DNA is TGTGCCAGCAGACAGGGGGCTGCCATATATTTT. Amino acid sequence: CASRQGAAIYF.

The chain combines TRBV7-2 with TRBJ1-3; D gene unclear. Germline V lookup: CDR1 SGHTA, CDR2 FQGNSA. The CDR3 runs 15 residues. V was clipped by 1 base and J by 4 bases, with 11 bases between them. CDR3: CASSLGQALGNTIYF. For the CDR3, the DNA is TGTGCCAGCAGCTTAGGCCAGGCCCTCGGAAACACCATATATTTT.